What follows is one TCR beta chain and its context. What it recognizes is unknown. This record belongs to a study of cytomegalovirus exposure and HLA in healthy donors. TCRdb's table, derived via immunoSEQ multiplex PCR, lists solely in-frame clones and lacks some. The sample lists 45,000 or so clones, 93% occurring once. Donors were drawn from the approximately 120-subject validation cohort, separate from the approximately 680-subject first cohort. Trimming stripped 5 bases from V and 4 bases from J, with 11 bases between. Germline values: CDR1 LNHNV, CDR2 YYDKDF (reference sequence). The CDR3 consists of 13 residues. Study results and caveats: According to a subsequent analysis, TCR clusters from the first cohort were inclined to appear together in the 90 to 150 validation repertoires.

Sequences were obtained from PBMCs. The chain joins TRBV15 to TRBJ1-2; unclear D gene. The sequence was collected from a woman between 18 and 30 years old in good health and CMV-seronegative. CDR3 coding DNA: TGTGCCACCAGCCGGGAAGCCGGCTATGGCTACACCTTC. Translating it yields CATSREAGYGYTF.